This T cell receptor (beta chain) was sequenced in a study of blood T cell repertoires in COVID-19. Overall study context: The analysed material was cDNA or gDNA that came from T cells, B-cell-depleted T cells, or PBMCs.

In the source study's methods: Estimated nucleated cell counts came from reference gene primer amplification. Profiling relied on immunoSEQ multiplex PCR, and the TCRdb table lists in-frame clones only, not all of them. For V, J and clone size, that table is used; D and trimming come from the DNA. The sample has under 55,000 clones, approximately 84% seen once. Germline V lookup: CDR1 MDHEN, CDR2 SYDVKM. The CDR3 has 15 residues. V was clipped by 4 bases and J by 3 bases; unmatched bases: 6. The TCR was taken from a human donor in a cohort sampled during active COVID-19. Sequenced sample: peripheral blood. The rearrangement joins TRBV28 to TRBJ2-3, with 8 nucleotides matching TRBD2. The CDR3 loop reads CASSSSGSGTDTQYF. DNA of the CDR3: TGTGCCAGCAGTTCCAGCGGGAGCGGGACAGATACGCAGTATTTT.